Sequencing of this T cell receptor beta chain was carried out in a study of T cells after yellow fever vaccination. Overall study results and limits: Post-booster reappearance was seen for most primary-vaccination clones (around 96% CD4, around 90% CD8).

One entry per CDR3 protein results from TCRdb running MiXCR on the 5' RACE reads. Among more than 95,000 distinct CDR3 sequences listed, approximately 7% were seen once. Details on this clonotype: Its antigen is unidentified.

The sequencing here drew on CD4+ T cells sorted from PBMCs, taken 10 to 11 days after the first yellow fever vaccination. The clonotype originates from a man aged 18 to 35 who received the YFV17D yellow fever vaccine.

The DNA of the CDR3 is TGTGCCAGCGGGGAGGACAGGGCTGTGGCACCCCTCCACTTT. This gives the protein CASGEDRAVAPLHF. The chain uses TRBV6-2 or TRBV6-3 and TRBJ1-6; 8 positions agree with TRBD1. J gave up 11 bases and V 8 bases, and 11 bases lay outside the gene matches. Germline CDR1 and CDR2: MNHEY and SVGEGT. This CDR3 spans 14 amino acids.